These 9 T cell receptor beta chains were sequenced from one sample in a study of post-analysis software for immune sequencing data. These receptors' antigens are unknown. Overall study results and limits: Patients carried several TRBV segments more frequently than controls did, and TRBV5-6, TRBV5-1 and TRBV20-1 were among them.

TCR beta cDNA libraries included unique molecular identifiers. TCRdb reanalysed the PCR reads using MiXCR and keeps one entry per CDR3 protein. In the table there are 750,000 to 950,000 distinct CDR3 sequences, 46% of which are singletons. Source material: blood. The receptors shown here come from a girl aged 5 to 17 with multiple sclerosis.

Regarding this clonotype: Germline and junction disagree at one end, which may indicate a read error. V usage is TRBV2 and J usage is TRBJ2-4; D could derive from TRBD1 or TRBD2 (5 bases each). The length of the CDR3 is 16 residues. The V gene's germline CDR1 is SNHLY and CDR2 FYNNEI. CDR3 nucleotide sequence: TGTGCCAGCAGTGAAGATTTCACGGGGACCAAAAACATTCGGTACTTC. It codes for CASSEDFTGTKNIRYF.

The CDR3 bases are TGTGCCAGCAGCCGGACAGGCACCTTTCTAACCTACGAGCAGTACTTC. It translates to CASSRTGTFLTYEQYF. This chain connects TRBV6-5 to TRBJ2-7, with 7 bases matching TRBD1. Germline V gene sequence: CDR1 MNHEY, CDR2 SVGAGI. V shed 6 bases, J shed 2 bases, and the junction held 13 bases outside the gene matches. This CDR3 region has 16 residues.

CDR3 in amino acids: CASSLGLAGDKTRQYF. In nucleotides, the CDR3 is TGCGCCAGCAGCTTGGGACTAGCGGGAGATAAGACCAGACAGTACTTC. The gene calls are TRBV5-1 and TRBJ2-7, with TRBD2 identical over 12 bases. This CDR3 has 16 residues. Germline CDR1 is SGHRS and CDR2 is YFSETQ. The junction had 11 bases not matched to a gene; V was cut back by 0 bases and J by 10 bases.

This clonotype was seen only a few times. The V gene is TRBV20-1, the J gene TRBJ2-7; D remains unclear. Germline CDR1 is DFQATT and CDR2 is SNEGSKA (reference sequence). CDR3 size: 15 residues. Trimming left V 5 bases short and J 2 bases short, with 19 bases between. The CDR3 bases are TGCAGTGCTCGGTTGGACCTTACAGTTCCCTACGAGCAGTACTTC. Protein sequence: CSARLDLTVPYEQYF.

The V and J genes are TRBV27 and TRBJ2-2; 12 positions match TRBD1. Germline trimming cut 4 bases from V and 7 bases from J; bases unmatched to any gene: 10. There are 17 residues in the CDR3. The germline CDR1 and CDR2 sequences are MNHEY and SMNVEV (reference sequence). The CDR3 region has the DNA TGTGCCAGCAGTTGGGGGACAGGGGGCGGAGATGGCGGGGAGCTGTTTTTT. Translation gives CASSWGTGGGDGGELFF.

With respect to this clonotype: The junction and the germline gene differ at one end; a read error may be behind it. The chain links TRBV4-1 to TRBJ2-4; D not certain. In germline, CDR1 is MGHRA, CDR2 YSYEKL. This CDR3 is built from 14 residues. In DNA, the CDR3 is TGCGCCAGCAGCCTTATCATAGCCGAAAACATTCAGTACTTC. It specifies CASSLIIAENIQYF.

DNA for the CDR3: TGTGCCAGCAGCCAACCCACTAGAACCCAAGAGACCCAGTACTTC. It is translated as CASSQPTRTQETQYF. The chain links TRBV3-1 to TRBJ2-5; maybe TRBD2 (5 bases). The V gene lost 2 bases and the J gene lost 1 base, with 11 bases spanning the gap. CDR1 and CDR2 from the germline V gene are LGHDT and YNNKEL (reference sequence). CDR3 length: 15 amino acids.

The chain uses TRBV6-1 and TRBJ1-2; D remains ambiguous. Between the trimmed V and J ends, which lost 1 base and 0 bases, there was a span of 9 bases. The V gene's germline CDR1 is MNHNS and CDR2 SASEGT. The CDR3 is 15 residues long. CDR3 sequence: CASSEEGIPNYGYTF. The DNA of the CDR3 is TGTGCCAGCAGTGAAGAAGGCATACCTAACTATGGCTACACCTTC.

The chain employs TRBV4-1 and TRBJ1-5; maybe TRBD1 (6 bases). This CDR3 region has 16 residues. Germline V gene sequence: CDR1 MGHRA, CDR2 YSYEKL. Trimming left V 3 bases short and J 7 bases short, with 19 bases between. The CDR3: CASSQKDPGEEQPQHF. CDR3 nucleotides: TGCGCCAGCAGCCAGAAAGATCCAGGGGAAGAGCAGCCCCAGCATTTT.